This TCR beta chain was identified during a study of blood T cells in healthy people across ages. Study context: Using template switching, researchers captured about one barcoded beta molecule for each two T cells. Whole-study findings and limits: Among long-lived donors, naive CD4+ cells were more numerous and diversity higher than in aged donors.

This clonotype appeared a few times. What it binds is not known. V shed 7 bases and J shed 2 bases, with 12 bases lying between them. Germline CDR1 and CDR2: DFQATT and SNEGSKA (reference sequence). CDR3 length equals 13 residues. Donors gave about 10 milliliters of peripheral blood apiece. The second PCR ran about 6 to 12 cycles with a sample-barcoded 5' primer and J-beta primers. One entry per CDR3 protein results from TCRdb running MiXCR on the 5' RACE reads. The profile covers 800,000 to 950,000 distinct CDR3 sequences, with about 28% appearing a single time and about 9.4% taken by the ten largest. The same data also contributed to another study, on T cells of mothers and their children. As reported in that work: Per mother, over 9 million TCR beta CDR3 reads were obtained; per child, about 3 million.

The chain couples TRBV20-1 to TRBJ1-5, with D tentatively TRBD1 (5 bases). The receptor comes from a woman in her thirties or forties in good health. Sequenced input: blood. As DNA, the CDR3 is TGCAGTGGAAGTCCGGGGGGCAATCAGCCCCAGCATTTT. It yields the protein CSGSPGGNQPQHF.